Listed here are 27 T cell receptor beta chains from one sample, sequenced in a study of CD8+ T cells in alopecia areata. Reverse transcribed after extraction, RNA yielded cDNA as the sequencing template. The repertoire was sequenced with immunoSEQ multiplex PCR; TCRdb's copy has only in-frame clones and lacks some. The data show approximately 200,000 clones, around 60% seen once. Indicated treatment: oral pan-JAK inhibitor, 5-10 mg twice daily. Sequencing was performed on CD4+ T cells sorted from blood, taken at week 4, from a patient treated with tofacitinib. The receptors stem from a human donor with alopecia areata.

This sequence joins TRBV4-1 and TRBJ2-1, with D tentatively TRBD1 or TRBD2 (5 bases each). Trimming took 3 bases from V and 6 from J, leaving 21 bases between them. The germline V gene encodes CDR1 MGHRA and CDR2 YSYEKL. The CDR3 length is 17 residues. CDR3 nucleotides: TGCGCCAGCAGCCAGGCCCCCGGGACCTTGGGGAGCAATGAGCAGTTCTTC. Amino acid sequence: CASSQAPGTLGSNEQFF.

The chain couples TRBV25-1 to TRBJ2-1; 11 bases match TRBD2. The CDR3 spans 17 residues. In germline, CDR1 is MGHDK, CDR2 SYGVNS. With V trimmed by 3 bases and J by 4 bases, 8 bases remained unmatched. The CDR3 reads CASSDWASGGSYNEQFF. CDR3 bases: TGTGCCAGCAGTGATTGGGCTAGCGGGGGGTCGTACAATGAGCAGTTCTTC. Combining the CDR3 with reference TRBV25-1 and TRBJ2-1 gives the whole variable domain EADIYQTPRYLVIGTGKKITLECSQTMGHDKMYWYQQDPGMELHLIHYSYGVNSTEKGDLSSESTVSRIRTEHFPLTLESARPSHTSQYLCASSDWASGGSYNEQFFGPGTRLTVL.

The V gene is TRBV5-1, the J gene TRBJ2-5, with D perhaps assigned TRBD1 or TRBD2 (5 bases each). The CDR3 is 13 residues long. In germline, CDR1 is SGHRS, CDR2 YFSETQ. Trimming pared 4 bases from V and 7 bases from J, leaving 14 bases between. CDR3 region: CASSLDRDGTQYF. In nucleotides, the CDR3 is TGCGCCAGCAGCCTAGACCGGGACGGGACCCAGTACTTC. Complete variable domain (other parts from reference TRBV5-1 and TRBJ2-5): KAGVTQTPRYLIKTRGQQVTLSCSPISGHRSVSWYQQTPGQGLQFLFEYFSETQRNKGNFPGRFSGRQFSNSRSEMNVSTLELGDSALYLCASSLDRDGTQYFGPGTRLLVL.

The chain carries TRBV13 and TRBJ2-2, with D unclear. Germline CDR1 is PRHDT and CDR2 is FYEKMQ (reference sequence). Trimming took off 2 bases at V and 6 bases at J, with 4 bases between the two ends. This CDR3 has 12 amino acids. CDR3 in DNA: TGTGCCAGCAGCTTACGGGCCGGGGAGCTGTTTTTT. Residues: CASSLRAGELFF.

This clone was seen a few times. The gene calls are TRBV2 and TRBJ2-2; D ambiguous. Germline CDR1 and CDR2: SNHLY and FYNNEI. This CDR3 has 13 residues. The V end was cut by 5 bases, the J end by 4 bases, with 8 bases between. The CDR3 reads CASSSDITGELFF. The CDR3 DNA sequence: TGTGCCAGCAGTAGCGACATCACCGGGGAGCTGTTTTTT.

The genes are TRBV10-3 and TRBJ2-6; 9 bases map to TRBD1. The CDR3 runs 17 residues. The ends lost 6 bases at V and 2 bases at J; junction bases unmatched: 8. The germline CDR1 and CDR2 sequences are ENHRY and SYGVKD. Written as DNA, the CDR3 is TGTGCCATCAGGAGATCTACAGGGGGCGCTGGGGCCAACGTCCTGACTTTC. Protein: CAIRRSTGGAGANVLTF.

This clone was counted a few times. V usage is TRBV25-1 and J usage is TRBJ1-4; D gene ambiguous. V dropped 6 bases and J dropped 5 bases, with 4 bases sitting between them. CDR1 is MGHDK and CDR2 is SYGVNS in the germline V gene. This CDR3 comprises 11 residues. CDR3 protein: CASRGNEKLFF. CDR3 bases: TGTGCCAGCAGAGGGAATGAAAAACTGTTTTTT.

This chain joins TRBV4-3 and TRBJ2-5; D not certain. Trimming pared 2 bases from V and 2 bases from J, leaving 6 bases between. The germline V gene encodes CDR1 LGHNA and CDR2 YSLEER. The CDR3 has 13 residues. For the CDR3, the DNA is TGCGCCAGCAGCCAACAGACTCAAGAGACCCAGTACTTC. It encodes CASSQQTQETQYF.

CDR3 in DNA: TGTGCCTGGAGTCTTACCGGGACGTCAGCTTTCTTT. This sequence encodes CAWSLTGTSAFF. This chain links TRBV30 with TRBJ1-1; tentatively, D is TRBD1 (5 bases). The CDR3 covers 12 residues. The germline V and J ends were trimmed by 2 bases and 10 bases, with 14 bases remaining between them. The germline V gene encodes CDR1 GTSNPN and CDR2 SVGIG (reference sequence).

This chain joins TRBV29-1 and TRBJ1-4, with no clear D. This CDR3 has 16 amino acids. V was shortened by 4 bases and J by 8 bases, with 23 bases between the two germline ends. Looked up from germline, CDR1 is SQVTM and CDR2 is ANQGSEA. CDR3 region: CSVAFGINNLGEKLFF. The CDR3 region has the DNA TGCAGCGTTGCATTCGGGATAAATAACCTTGGGGAAAAACTGTTTTTT.

This clone was seen only once. The chain couples TRBV15 to TRBJ2-7; D is perhaps TRBD1 or TRBD2 (6 bases each). The CDR3 extends over 14 amino acids. Germline lookup yields CDR1 LNHNV and CDR2 YYDKDF (reference sequence). Trimming removed 6 bases from V and 2 bases from J, with 14 bases in between. The CDR3 coding sequence is TGTGCCACCAGTCTGGAGGGGGGTGCCTACGAGCAGTACTTC. As protein: CATSLEGGAYEQYF.

The chain has TRBV7-9 and TRBJ2-3; D is unresolved. Trimming shortened V by 1 base and J by 6 bases, and 8 bases separated the two germline ends. Germline V gene lookup returns CDR1 SEHNR and CDR2 FQNEAQ (reference sequence). This CDR3 spans 13 amino acids. The CDR3 nucleotides read TGTGCCAGCAGCTTAGGGGCCGGGGATACGCAGTATTTT. As protein: CASSLGAGDTQYF.

The gene calls are TRBV30 and TRBJ2-3, with TRBD2 as a possible D gene (5 bases). Germline V CDR1 and CDR2: GTSNPN, SVGIG (reference sequence). The CDR3 contains 14 residues. Trimming stripped 3 bases from V and 2 bases from J, with 12 bases between. The DNA of the CDR3 is TGTGCCTGGAGCCCTCGGGGTTCCACAGATACGCAGTATTTT. Translating it yields CAWSPRGSTDTQYF.

This clone was detected a few times. J is TRBJ1-4 and V is TRBV19; no reliable D call. Trimming left V 9 bases short and J 6 bases short, with 14 bases between. The CDR3 sequence is 13 residues long. Germline loops: CDR1 LNHDA, CDR2 SQIVND (reference sequence). Here the CDR3 reads CASGRHEDEKLFF. DNA for the CDR3: TGTGCCAGCGGACGGCACGAGGATGAAAAACTGTTTTTT.

Only a few counts were recorded for this clone. This rearrangement joins TRBV30 to TRBJ1-1; D might be TRBD1 (5 bases). The CDR3 loop spans 13 amino acids. From germline, CDR1 is GTSNPN and CDR2 SVGIG (reference sequence). V shed 1 base and J shed 10 bases, with 16 bases lying between them. DNA of the CDR3: TGTGCCTGGAGTGCATGGGACGGGAAAGGAGCTTTCTTT. Translating gives CAWSAWDGKGAFF.

The chain combines TRBV30 with TRBJ1-6; 10 nucleotides match TRBD1. Germline V gene lookup returns CDR1 GTSNPN and CDR2 SVGIG (reference sequence). Trimming at V came to 4 bases and at J to 7 bases, leaving 1 base not matched to a gene. The CDR3 has 13 amino acids. CDR3 DNA: TGTGCCTGGAAGGGACAGGGGAATTCACCCCTCCACTTT. The encoded protein is CAWKGQGNSPLHF.

The gene calls are TRBV29-1 and TRBJ1-3, with a weak D call TRBD1 (5 bases). V lost 7 bases, J lost 0 bases, and 10 bases lay in between. The CDR3 runs 13 residues. From germline, CDR1 is SQVTM and CDR2 ANQGSEA. DNA of the CDR3: TGCAGCGCTTCAGGGATCTCTGGAAACACCATATATTTT. Protein product: CSASGISGNTIYF. The variable domain in full, completed from reference TRBV29-1 and TRBJ1-3, reads SAVISQKPSRDICQRGTSLTIQCQVDSQVTMMFWYRQQPGQSLTLIATANQGSEATYESGFVIDKFPISRPNLTFSTLTVSNMSPEDSSIYLCSASGISGNTIYFGEGSWLTVV.

This clone was recorded once. This chain uses TRBV30 with TRBJ1-3, with 8 positions matching TRBD1. Trimming cost V 2 bases and J 0 bases; bases outside gene matches: 6. Germline-derived CDR1 and CDR2 are GTSNPN and SVGIG (reference sequence). The CDR3 consists of 16 residues. CDR3 DNA: TGTGCCTGGAGTTACAGGGGGAGTCACTCTGGAAACACCATATATTTT. Its translation: CAWSYRGSHSGNTIYF.

The rearrangement uses TRBV4-2 and TRBJ2-1; 12 nucleotides line up with TRBD2. The germline V gene encodes CDR1 LGHNA and CDR2 YNFKEQ. V was clipped by 1 base and J by 6 bases; unmatched bases: 10. The CDR3 totals 18 residues. The CDR3 sequence: CASSQGAGASGGVNEQFF. The CDR3 region has the DNA TGTGCCAGCAGCCAAGGAGCCGGGGCTAGCGGGGGGGTCAATGAGCAGTTCTTC.

For this clone: Its ends do not fully match the called genes, so a read error is possible. The chain uses TRBV29-1 and TRBJ2-3; 11 bases align to TRBD2. This CDR3 has 17 amino acids. In germline, CDR1 is SQVTM, CDR2 ANQGSEA. In DNA, the CDR3 is TGCAGCGTCGAAGGACTAGCGGGTTCCCCTAGCACAGATACGCAGTATTTT. Translation gives CSVEGLAGSPSTDTQYF.

This chain links TRBV30 with TRBJ1-4; a possible D gene is TRBD1 (5 bases). CDR1 GTSNPN and CDR2 SVGIG come from the germline V gene (reference sequence). Trimming took off 2 bases at V and 4 bases at J, with 17 bases between the two ends. This CDR3 region has 16 residues. The CDR3 nucleotides are TGTGCCTGGAGTTCAGGGATCCCGAGGGGTAATGAAAAACTGTTTTTT. Residues: CAWSSGIPRGNEKLFF. Drawing the rest from reference TRBV30 and TRBJ1-4, the complete variable domain is SQTIHQWPATLVQPVGSPLSLECTVEGTSNPNLYWYRQAAGRGLQLLFYSVGIGQISSEVPQNLSASRPQDRQFILSSKKLLLSDSGFYLCAWSSGIPRGNEKLFFGSGTQLSVL.

The chain couples TRBV30 to TRBJ1-6, with 7 nucleotides matching TRBD1. Per the germline V gene, CDR1 is GTSNPN and CDR2 is SVGIG (reference sequence). The ends lost 3 bases at V and 1 base at J; junction bases unmatched: 3. The CDR3 totals 15 residues. CDR3 bases: TGTGCCTGGAGAGGGACAGCATCCTATAATTCACCCCTCCACTTT. It yields the protein CAWRGTASYNSPLHF.

This clone came up a few times. The rearrangement links TRBV28 to TRBJ2-4; no firm D call. The CDR3 runs to 13 residues. Trimming took off 6 bases at V and 16 bases at J, with 22 bases between the two ends. From germline, CDR1 is MDHEN and CDR2 SYDVKM. DNA of the CDR3: TGTGCCAGCAGCCCCGTAGGTTTGCGTTCGGCATACTTC. This codes for CASSPVGLRSAYF.

Comments on this clone: Other DNA sequences in the sample encode the same CDR3. This rearrangement joins TRBV30 to TRBJ2-3, with 11 bases matching TRBD2. V lost 3 bases and J lost 4; bases outside the gene matches: 3. This CDR3 region has 14 residues. Germline assignment: CDR1 GTSNPN and CDR2 SVGIG (reference sequence). CDR3 sequence: CAWRLAGAADTQYF. The DNA of the CDR3 is TGTGCCTGGAGACTAGCGGGGGCCGCAGATACGCAGTATTTT. Full variable domain (missing parts from reference TRBV30 and TRBJ2-3): SQTIHQWPATLVQPVGSPLSLECTVEGTSNPNLYWYRQAAGRGLQLLFYSVGIGQISSEVPQNLSASRPQDRQFILSSKKLLLSDSGFYLCAWRLAGAADTQYFGPGTRLTVL.

The rearrangement links TRBV2 to TRBJ1-5; D is possibly TRBD1 (6 bases). Trimming took off 5 bases at V and 2 bases at J, with 13 bases between the two ends. Germline CDR1 is SNHLY and CDR2 is FYNNEI. There are 15 residues in the CDR3. The DNA for the CDR3 is TGTGCCAGCAGTATCGGGACATCAGGCAATCAGCCCCAGCATTTT. It yields the protein CASSIGTSGNQPQHF.

The chain couples TRBV30 to TRBJ2-3; the match to TRBD2 covers 8 bases. The CDR3 totals 12 residues. V dropped 8 bases and J dropped 1; count of bases not matched to a gene: 2. Germline loops: CDR1 GTSNPN, CDR2 SVGIG (reference sequence). The CDR3, as DNA: TGTGCCGCGGGGGGCCGCACAGATACGCAGTATTTT. This gives the protein CAAGGRTDTQYF.

The rearrangement uses TRBV9 and TRBJ2-1, with 8 bases fitting TRBD2. The germline CDR1 and CDR2 sequences are SGDLS and YYNGEE. This CDR3 is 16 amino acids long. Trimming took 0 bases from V and 10 from J; bases not matched to a gene: 12. CDR3 region: CASSVGHGGAAREQFF. As DNA, the CDR3 is TGTGCCAGCAGCGTAGGACACGGGGGGGCGGCCCGGGAGCAGTTCTTC.